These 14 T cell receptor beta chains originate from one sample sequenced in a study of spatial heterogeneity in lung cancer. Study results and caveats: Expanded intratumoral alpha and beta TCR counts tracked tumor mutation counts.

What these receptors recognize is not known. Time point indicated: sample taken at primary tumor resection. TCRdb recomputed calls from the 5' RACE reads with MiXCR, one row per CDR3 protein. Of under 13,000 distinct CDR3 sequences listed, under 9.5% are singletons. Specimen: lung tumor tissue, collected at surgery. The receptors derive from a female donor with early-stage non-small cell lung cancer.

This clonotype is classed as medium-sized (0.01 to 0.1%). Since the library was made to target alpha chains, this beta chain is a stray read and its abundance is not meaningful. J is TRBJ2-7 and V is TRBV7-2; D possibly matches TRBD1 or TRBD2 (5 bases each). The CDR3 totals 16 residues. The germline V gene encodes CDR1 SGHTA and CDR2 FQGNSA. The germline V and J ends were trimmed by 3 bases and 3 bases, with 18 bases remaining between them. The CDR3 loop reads CASSFVRGTPNYEQYF. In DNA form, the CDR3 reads TGTGCCAGCAGCTTCGTAAGAGGGACCCCCAACTACGAGCAGTACTTC.

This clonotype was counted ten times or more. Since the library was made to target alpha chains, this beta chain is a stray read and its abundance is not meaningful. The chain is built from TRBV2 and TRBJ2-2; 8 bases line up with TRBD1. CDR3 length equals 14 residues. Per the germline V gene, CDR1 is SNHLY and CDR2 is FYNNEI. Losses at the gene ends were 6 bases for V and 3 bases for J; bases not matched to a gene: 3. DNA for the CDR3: TGTGCCAGCAGAGGACAGGGAGACACCGGGGAGCTGTTTTTT. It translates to CASRGQGDTGELFF.

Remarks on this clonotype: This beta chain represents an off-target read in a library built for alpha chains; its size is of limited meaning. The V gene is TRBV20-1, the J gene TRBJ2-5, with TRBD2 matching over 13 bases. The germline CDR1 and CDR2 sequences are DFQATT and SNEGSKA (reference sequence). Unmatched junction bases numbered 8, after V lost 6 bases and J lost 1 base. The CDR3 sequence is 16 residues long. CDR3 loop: CSAHGLAGATQETQYF. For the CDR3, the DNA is TGCAGTGCCCACGGACTAGCGGGGGCGACCCAAGAGACCCAGTACTTC.

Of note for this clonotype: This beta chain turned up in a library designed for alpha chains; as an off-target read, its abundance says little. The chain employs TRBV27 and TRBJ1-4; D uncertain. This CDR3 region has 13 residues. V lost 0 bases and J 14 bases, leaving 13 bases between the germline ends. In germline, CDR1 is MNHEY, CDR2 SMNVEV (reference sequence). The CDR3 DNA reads TGTGCCAGCAGTTTATCCCGGGGAGACTGGCTGTTTTTT. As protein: CASSLSRGDWLFF.

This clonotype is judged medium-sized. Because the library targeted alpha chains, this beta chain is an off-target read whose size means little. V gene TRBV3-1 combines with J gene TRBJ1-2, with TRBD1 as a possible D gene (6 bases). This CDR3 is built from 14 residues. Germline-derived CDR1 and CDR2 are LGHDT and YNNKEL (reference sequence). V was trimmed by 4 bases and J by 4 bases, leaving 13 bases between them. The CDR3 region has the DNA TGTGCCAGCAGCCGGCAAGGGGGTATCTATGGCTACACCTTC. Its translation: CASSRQGGIYGYTF.

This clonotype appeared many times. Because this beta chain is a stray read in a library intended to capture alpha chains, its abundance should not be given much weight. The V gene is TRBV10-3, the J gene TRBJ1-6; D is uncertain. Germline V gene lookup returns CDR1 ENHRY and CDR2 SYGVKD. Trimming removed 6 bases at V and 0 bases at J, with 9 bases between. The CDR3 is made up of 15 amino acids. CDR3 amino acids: CAIRNTSSYNSPLHF. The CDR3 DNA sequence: TGTGCCATCAGAAACACGAGCTCCTATAATTCACCCCTCCACTTT.

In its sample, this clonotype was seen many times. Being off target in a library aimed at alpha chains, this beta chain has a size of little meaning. CDR3 residues: CASSTPTEGRLPSEDSPLHF. Here the CDR3 DNA reads TGTGCCAGCAGCACGCCGACGGAGGGTCGCCTCCCGTCGGAGGATTCACCCCTCCACTTT. The chain couples TRBV11-3 to TRBJ1-6; D ambiguous. Germline lookup yields CDR1 SGHNT and CDR2 YENEEA. V was pared by 5 bases and J by 8 bases, with 31 bases between. This CDR3 is built from 20 residues.

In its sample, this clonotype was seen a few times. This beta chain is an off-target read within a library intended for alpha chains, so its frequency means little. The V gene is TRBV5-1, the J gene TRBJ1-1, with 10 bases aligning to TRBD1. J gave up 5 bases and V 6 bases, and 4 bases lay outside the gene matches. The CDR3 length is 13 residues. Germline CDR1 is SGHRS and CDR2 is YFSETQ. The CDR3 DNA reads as TGCGCCAGCAATGGACAGGGGGGGACTGAAGCTTTCTTT. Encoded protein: CASNGQGGTEAFF.

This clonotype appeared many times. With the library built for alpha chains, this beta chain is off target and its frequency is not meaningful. The CDR3 region is CATRGWGNTEAFF. The DNA of the CDR3 is TGTGCCACCCGGGGGTGGGGGAACACTGAAGCTTTCTTT. This chain joins TRBV15 and TRBJ1-1; possibly TRBD1 for D (5 bases). Per germline, CDR1 LNHNV and CDR2 YYDKDF (reference sequence). V was cut by 8 bases and J by 1 base, with 11 bases left in between. The CDR3 spans 13 residues.

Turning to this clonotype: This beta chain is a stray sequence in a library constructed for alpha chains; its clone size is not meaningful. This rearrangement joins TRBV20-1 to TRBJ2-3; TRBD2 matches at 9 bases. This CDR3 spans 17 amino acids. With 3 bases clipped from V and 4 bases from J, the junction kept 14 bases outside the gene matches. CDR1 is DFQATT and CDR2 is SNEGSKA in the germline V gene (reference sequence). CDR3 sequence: CSASGLAGRLVADTQYF. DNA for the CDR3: TGCAGTGCTAGTGGCCTAGCGGGGAGGCTCGTCGCAGATACGCAGTATTTT.

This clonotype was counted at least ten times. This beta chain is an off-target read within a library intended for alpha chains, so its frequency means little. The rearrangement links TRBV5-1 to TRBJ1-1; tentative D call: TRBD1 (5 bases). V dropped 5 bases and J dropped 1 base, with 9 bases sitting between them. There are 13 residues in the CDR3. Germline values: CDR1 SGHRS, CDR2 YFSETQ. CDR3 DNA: TGCGCCAGCAGTTTACAGGCGAACACTGAAGCTTTCTTT. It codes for CASSLQANTEAFF.

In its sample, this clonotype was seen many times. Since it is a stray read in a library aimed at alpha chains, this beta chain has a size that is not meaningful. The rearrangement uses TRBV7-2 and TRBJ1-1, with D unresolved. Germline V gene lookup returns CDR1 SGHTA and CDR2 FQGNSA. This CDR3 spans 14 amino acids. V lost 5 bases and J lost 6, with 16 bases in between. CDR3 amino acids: CASSLMRLGSEAFF. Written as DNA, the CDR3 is TGTGCCAGCAGCCTAATGCGGTTGGGGTCTGAAGCTTTCTTT.

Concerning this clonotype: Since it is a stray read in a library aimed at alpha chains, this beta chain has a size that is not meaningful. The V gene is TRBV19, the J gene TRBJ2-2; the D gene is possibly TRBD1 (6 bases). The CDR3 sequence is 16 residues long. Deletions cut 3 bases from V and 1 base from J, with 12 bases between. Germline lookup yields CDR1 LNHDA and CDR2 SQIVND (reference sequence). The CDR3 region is CASSIYPDRNTGELFF. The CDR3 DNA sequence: TGTGCCAGTAGTATTTACCCGGACAGGAACACCGGGGAGCTGTTTTTT. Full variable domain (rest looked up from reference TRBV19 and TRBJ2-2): DGGITQSPKYLFRKEGQNVTLSCEQNLNHDAMYWYRQDPGQGLRLIYYSQIVNDFQKGDIAEGYSVSREKKESFPLTVTSAQKNPTAFYLCASSIYPDRNTGELFFGEGSRLTVL.

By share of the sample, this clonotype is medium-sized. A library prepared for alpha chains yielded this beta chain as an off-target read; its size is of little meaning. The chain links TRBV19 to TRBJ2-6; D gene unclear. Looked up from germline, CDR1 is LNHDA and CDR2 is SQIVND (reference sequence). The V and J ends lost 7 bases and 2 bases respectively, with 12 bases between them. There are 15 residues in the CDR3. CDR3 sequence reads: CASTPQNAGANVLTF. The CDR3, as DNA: TGTGCCAGTACCCCCCAAAACGCTGGGGCCAACGTCCTGACTTTC.